This T cell receptor beta chain was observed in a study of CD8+ T cells in alopecia areata. Study as a whole: Treated patients were given oral tofacitinib, which was dosed at 5 to 10 mg twice daily.

As to treatment: oral pan-JAK inhibitor, 5-10 mg twice daily. This clone was picked up a small number of times. Following RNA extraction, reverse transcription yielded cDNA that acted as the sequencing template. Here immunoSEQ multiplex PCR was the method, and the copy in TCRdb shows in-frame clones only, minus some. Altogether under 150,000 clones are present, 82% being singletons, with the ten largest covering more than 20%. Germline CDR1 is MGHRA and CDR2 is YSYEKL. Trimming removed 3 bases from V and 4 bases from J; junction bases left unmatched: 5. The CDR3 extends over 16 amino acids. The clonotype originates from a human donor with alopecia areata. This chain connects TRBV4-1 to TRBJ2-2; 10 bases are a match to TRBD2. The sample was CD8+ T cells sorted from blood, taken at week 4, from a patient treated with tofacitinib. The CDR3 here is CASSQLAGAATGELFF. In DNA form, the CDR3 reads TGCGCCAGCAGCCAGCTAGCGGGGGCCGCCACCGGGGAGCTGTTTTTT.